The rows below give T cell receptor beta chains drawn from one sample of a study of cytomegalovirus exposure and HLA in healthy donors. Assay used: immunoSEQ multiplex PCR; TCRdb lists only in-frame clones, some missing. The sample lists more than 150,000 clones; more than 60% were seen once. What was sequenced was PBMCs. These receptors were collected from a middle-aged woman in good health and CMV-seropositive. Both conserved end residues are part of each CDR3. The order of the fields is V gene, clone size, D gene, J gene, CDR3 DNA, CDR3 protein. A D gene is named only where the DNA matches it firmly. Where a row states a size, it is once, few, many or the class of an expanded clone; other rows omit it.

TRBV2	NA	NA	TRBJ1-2	TGTGCCAGCACCCCTGTAGATGGCTATGGCTACACCTTC	CASTPVDGYGYTF
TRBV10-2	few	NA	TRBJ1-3	TGCGCCAGCAGACAGGGCTCTGGAAACACCATATATTTT	CASRQGSGNTIYF
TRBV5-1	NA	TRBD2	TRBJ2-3	TGCGCCAGCAGCTTGGCAGCGGGAGGGCCGGGCACAGATACGCAGTATTTT	CASSLAAGGPGTDTQYF
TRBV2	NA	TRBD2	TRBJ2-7	TGTGCCAGCACGGAAGCGGGAGTTGGAGAGCAGTACTTC	CASTEAGVGEQYF
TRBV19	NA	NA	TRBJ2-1	TGTGCCAGTGCCGGAGGGACAGAGGCGTTCTTC	CASAGGTEAFF
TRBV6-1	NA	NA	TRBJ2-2	TGTGCCAGCAGAGGGAGACAGGTCGGCACCGGGGAGCTGTTTTTT	CASRGRQVGTGELFF
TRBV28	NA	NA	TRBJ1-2	TGTGCCGCTCGGGACTCGAGAAATTATGGCTACACCTTC	CAARDSRNYGYTF
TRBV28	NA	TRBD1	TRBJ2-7	TGTGCCAGCAGTTTGGGGGGGACAGGGTCCTACGAGCAGTACTTC	CASSLGGTGSYEQYF
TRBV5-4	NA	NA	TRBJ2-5	TGTGCCAGCAGCTTATTGGCGGCGGGATCGGAAGAGACCCAGTACTTC	CASSLLAAGSEETQYF
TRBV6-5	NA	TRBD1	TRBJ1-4	TGTGCCAGCAGTTATGAGGTGACAGGGACTAGTGAAGAACTGTTTTTT	CASSYEVTGTSEELFF
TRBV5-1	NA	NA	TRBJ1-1	TGCGCCAGCAGCTTGGGCGGGTTCACTGAAGCTTTCTTT	CASSLGGFTEAFF
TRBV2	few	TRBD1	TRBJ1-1	TGTGCCAGCAGAGACAGGGGGTATACTGAAGCTTTCTTT	CASRDRGYTEAFF
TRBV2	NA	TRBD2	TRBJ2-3	TGTGCCAGCCTAGCGGGGGGGACAGATACGCAGTATTTT	CASLAGGTDTQYF
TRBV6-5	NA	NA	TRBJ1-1	TGTGCCAGCAGTTACGGGGGCAGCATGAACACTGAAGCTTTCTTT	CASSYGGSMNTEAFF
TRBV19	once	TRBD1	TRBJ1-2	TGTGCCAGTAGTATCCTCGGACAGGCATTAAACGATGGCTACACCTTC	CASSILGQALNDGYTF
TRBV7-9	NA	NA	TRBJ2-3	TGTGCCAGCAGCTCTTACGCGGGACGGGCCACAGATACGCAGTATTTT	CASSSYAGRATDTQYF
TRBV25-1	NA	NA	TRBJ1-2	TGTGCCAGCAGTGAATTTCGACCCGAGGAGAATGGCTACACCTTC	CASSEFRPEENGYTF
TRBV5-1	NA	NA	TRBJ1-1	TGCGCCAGCAGCCAGGAAAGGCGGAACACTGAAGCTTTCTTT	CASSQERRNTEAFF
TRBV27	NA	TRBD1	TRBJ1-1	TGTGCCAGCAGTTTTCACAGGGGGAACACTGAAGCTTTCTTT	CASSFHRGNTEAFF
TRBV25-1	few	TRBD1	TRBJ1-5	TGTGCCAGCAGGCCACAGGGGGGCAATCAGCCCCAGCATTTT	CASRPQGGNQPQHF
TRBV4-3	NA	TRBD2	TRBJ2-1	TGCGCCAGCAGCCAGGCATCTAGCGGATACAATGAGCAGTTCTTC	CASSQASSGYNEQFF
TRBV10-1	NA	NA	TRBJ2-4	TGCGCCAGCAGTGAGTCTAAGGGGGGGCCGACCAAAAACATTCAGTACTTC	CASSESKGGPTKNIQYF
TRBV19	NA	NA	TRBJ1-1	TGTGCCAGTAGTATAGACCGGAACACTGAAGCTTTCTTT	CASSIDRNTEAFF
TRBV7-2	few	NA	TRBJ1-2	TGTGCTAGCCTGGAGGGAGGAGGTTACTATGGCTACACCTTC	CASLEGGGYYGYTF
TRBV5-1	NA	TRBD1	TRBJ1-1	TGCGCCAGCAGCTTGCTGGACAGGACGAACACTGAAGCTTTCTTT	CASSLLDRTNTEAFF
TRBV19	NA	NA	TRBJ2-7	TGTGCCAGTAGAGGAGACGAGCAGTACTTC	CASRGDEQYF
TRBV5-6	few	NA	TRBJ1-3	TGTGCCAGCAGCTTGCGGGTCTTATCCTTTATCGGAAACACCATATATTTT	CASSLRVLSFIGNTIYF
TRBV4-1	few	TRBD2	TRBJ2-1	TGCGCCAGCCGGCGCGAACTAGCGGAGGGCTCCTACAATGAGCAGTTCTTC	CASRRELAEGSYNEQFF
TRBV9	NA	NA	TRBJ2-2	TGTGCCAGCAGCGTCGGGACACGCGGCACCGGGGAGCTGTTTTTT	CASSVGTRGTGELFF
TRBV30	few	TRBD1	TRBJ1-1	TGTGCCTGTTCTGGACAGGGTTTGACTGAAGCTTTCTTT	CACSGQGLTEAFF
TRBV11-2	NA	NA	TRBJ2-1	TGTGCCAGCAGCCAAGTAGTGTACAATGAGCAGTTCTTC	CASSQVVYNEQFF
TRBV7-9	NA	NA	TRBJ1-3	TGTGCCAGCAGTCCAAAATCAGGGGCCTCTGGAAACACCATATATTTT	CASSPKSGASGNTIYF
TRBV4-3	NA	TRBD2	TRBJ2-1	TGCGCCAGCAGCCCACACCCCCCTGGACTAGCGGGAGTCGTTGAGCAGTTCTTC	CASSPHPPGLAGVVEQFF
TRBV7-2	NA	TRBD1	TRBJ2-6	TGTGCCAGCAGCTTAGGCCCTTGGGCAGGGGGTCGGGCCAACGTCCTGACTTTC	CASSLGPWAGGRANVLTF
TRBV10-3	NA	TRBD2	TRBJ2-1	TGTGCCATCAGTGGGAGTGAAGGACTAGCGGGAGGGAGCTCCTACAATGAGCAGTTCTTC	CAISGSEGLAGGSSYNEQFF
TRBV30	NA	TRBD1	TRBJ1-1	TGTGCCTGGAGTGGCAGGGGGATTGAAGCTTTCTTT	CAWSGRGIEAFF
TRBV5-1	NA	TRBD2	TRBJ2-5	TGCGCCAGCAGCAACGGACTAGCGAGGAGTCAAGAGACCCAGTACTTC	CASSNGLARSQETQYF
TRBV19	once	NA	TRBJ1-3	TGTGCCAGTAACCCCCTTTTTAACAGGGTGAGCTCTGGAAACACCATATATTTT	CASNPLFNRVSSGNTIYF
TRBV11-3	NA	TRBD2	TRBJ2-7	TGTGCCAGCAGCCAGGGACTAGCGTTGTCCTACGAGCAGTACTTC	CASSQGLALSYEQYF
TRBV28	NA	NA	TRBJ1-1	TGTGCCAGCAGTTTGGAGGTCACTGAAGCTTTCTTT	CASSLEVTEAFF
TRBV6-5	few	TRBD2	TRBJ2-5	TGTGCCAGCAGTTACTCGTGGACTAGCGGGAGAGAGACCCAGTACTTC	CASSYSWTSGRETQYF
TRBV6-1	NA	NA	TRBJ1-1	TGTGCCAGCAGTGAAGCAAGGGGAACGAACACTGAAGCTTTCTTT	CASSEARGTNTEAFF
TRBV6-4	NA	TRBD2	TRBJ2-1	TGTGCCAGCAGTGTCCTAGCGGGAGGACCGGAGCAGTTCTTC	CASSVLAGGPEQFF
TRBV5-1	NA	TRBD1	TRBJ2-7	TGCGCCAGCAGCTTATCTCGGACAGGGAAGAACGAGCAGTACTTC	CASSLSRTGKNEQYF
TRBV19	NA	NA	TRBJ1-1	TGTGCCAGTATGCGCGGTTTGAACACTGAAGCTTTTTTT	CASMRGLNTEAFF
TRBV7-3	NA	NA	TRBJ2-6	TGTGCCAGCAGCTTCCGGTCTGGGGCCAACGTCCTGACTTTC	CASSFRSGANVLTF